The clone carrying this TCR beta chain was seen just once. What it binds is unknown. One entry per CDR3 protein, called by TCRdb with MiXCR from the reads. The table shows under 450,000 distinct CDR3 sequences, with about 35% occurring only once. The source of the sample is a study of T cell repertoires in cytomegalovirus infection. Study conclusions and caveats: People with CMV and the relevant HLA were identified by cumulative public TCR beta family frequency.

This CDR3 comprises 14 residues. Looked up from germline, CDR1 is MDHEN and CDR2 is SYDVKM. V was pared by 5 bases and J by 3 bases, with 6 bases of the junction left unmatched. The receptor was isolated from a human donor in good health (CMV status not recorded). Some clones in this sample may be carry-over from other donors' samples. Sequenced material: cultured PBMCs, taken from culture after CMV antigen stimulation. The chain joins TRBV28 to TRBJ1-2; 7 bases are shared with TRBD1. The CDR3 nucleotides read TGTGCCAGCAGTCTGACAGGGAAGTACTATGGCTACACCTTC. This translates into CASSLTGKYYGYTF.